This T cell receptor (beta chain) was sequenced during a study of T-cell memory formation after mild COVID-19. Whole-study results and caveats: Among clones peaking at day 37 in the second wave, SARS-CoV-2 specificity remained unconfirmed.

TCRdb called the 5' RACE reads again in MiXCR, with one record for every CDR3 protein. The sample gives a few hundred thousand distinct CDR3 sequences, around a sixth of which show up once; 20% to 25% is in the top ten. The table lists this clonotype with a few counts. The antigen is unknown. The germline V gene has CDR1 SGHDN and CDR2 FVKESK. V dropped 0 bases and J dropped 4 bases, with 10 bases sitting between them. This CDR3 spans 15 amino acids. This chain connects TRBV14 to TRBJ2-1, with D possibly matching TRBD2 (5 bases). The receptor was derived from a man aged 18 to 30 who had mild COVID-19 (a few samples of this study predate the infection). Cell type and time point are not known. The sample comprised PBMCs or a T cell subset sorted from them (not recorded which). This CDR3 reads CASSQDSSRYNEQFF. In DNA form, the CDR3 reads TGTGCCAGCAGCCAAGACTCTAGCAGGTACAATGAGCAGTTCTTC.